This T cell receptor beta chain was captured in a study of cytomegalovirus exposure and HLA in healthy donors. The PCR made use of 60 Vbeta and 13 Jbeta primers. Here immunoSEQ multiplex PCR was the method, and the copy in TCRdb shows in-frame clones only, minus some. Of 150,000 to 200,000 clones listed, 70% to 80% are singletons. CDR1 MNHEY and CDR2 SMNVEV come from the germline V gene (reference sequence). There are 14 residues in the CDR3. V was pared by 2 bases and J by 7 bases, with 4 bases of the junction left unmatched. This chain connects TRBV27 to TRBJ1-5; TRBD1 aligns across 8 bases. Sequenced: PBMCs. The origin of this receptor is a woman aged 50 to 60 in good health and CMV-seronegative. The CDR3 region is CASSLQGAGQPQHF. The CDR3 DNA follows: TGTGCCAGCAGTTTACAGGGGGCGGGGCAGCCCCAGCATTTT.